This TCR beta chain emerged from a study of cytomegalovirus exposure and HLA in healthy donors. Study-wide results and caveats: The CMV antigen specificity of three CMV-associated chains was confirmed through in vitro analysis. In a later analysis, specific HLA alleles were associated with 15,000 to 20,000 TCR beta sequences at a 0.05 false discovery rate.

PCR was performed using 60 Vbeta and 13 Jbeta primers. Produced via immunoSEQ multiplex PCR; TCRdb's table is partial and in-frame only. Recorded for this sample: about 150,000 clones. The V gene's germline CDR1 is LGHNA and CDR2 YNFKEQ. The CDR3 sequence is 14 residues long. The V end lost 4 bases, the J end lost 6 bases, and 13 bases lay between the germline ends. Notes on this clone: Its antigen is currently unknown.

V usage is TRBV4-2 and J usage is TRBJ1-5; possible D gene TRBD1, 5 bases. Sequencing used PBMCs. The receptor comes from a woman in her forties or fifties in good health and CMV-seronegative. Written as DNA, the CDR3 is TGTGCCAGCAGCCTTCGAGGGGAGGGTCAGCCCCAGCATTTT. Residues: CASSLRGEGQPQHF.